This T cell receptor (beta chain) was found in a study of T cell responses to AZD1222 COVID-19 vaccine. Findings of the study overall: Targeting of unmutated variant regions was reportedly seen in nearly half of spike-specific TCRs.

Only in-frame clones appear in the TCRdb table, and some are missing; sequencing was by immunoSEQ multiplex PCR. This table has some 100,000 clones, about 89% appearing once. A note on this clone: Antigen: not known.

The germline CDR1 and CDR2 sequences are SEHNR and FQNEAQ (reference sequence). Trimming took 4 bases from V and 1 from J; bases not matched to a gene: 16. The CDR3 has 19 amino acids. The rearrangement uses TRBV7-9 and TRBJ1-3; 7 bases align to TRBD1. The material sequenced was peripheral blood, taken on day 0 of AZD1222 vaccination. The sequence was obtained from an adult in good health. CDR3 nucleotide sequence: TGTGCCAGCAGCTGGACGGGAACGACAGGGTTTTGGTCTGGAAACACCATATATTTT. Translated: CASSWTGTTGFWSGNTIYF.